This is a list of T cell receptor beta chains from one sample in a study of blood T cells in healthy people across ages. TCRdb re-called the 5' RACE reads with MiXCR, one entry per CDR3 protein. Altogether roughly 1,300,000 distinct CDR3 sequences are present, approximately 59% being singletons, with the ten largest covering 6.5% to 8.5%. Sequenced: blood. These receptors were obtained from a man aged 18 to 29 in good health. CDR3s include the opening cysteine and the closing phenylalanine or tryptophan. D genes are given only for firm matches. A row's size may be missing; if present it is once, few, many or a size class.

CDR3: CASSLLVPEQFF
DNA: TGTGCCAGCAGCTTACTAGTCCCTGAGCAGTTCTTC
V: TRBV7-8
D: .
J: TRBJ2-1
size: .

CDR3: CASSPLLSGARTDTQYF
DNA: TGTGCCAGCAGCCCCCTCCTTAGCGGGGCACGCACAGATACGCAGTATTTT
V: TRBV3-1
D: TRBD2
J: TRBJ2-3
size: .

CDR3: CSASRGGYDYTF
DNA: TGCAGTGCTAGCAGGGGGGGGTATGACTACACCTTC
V: TRBV20-1
D: TRBD1
J: TRBJ1-2
size: .

CDR3: CASSLRGYDSEAFF
DNA: TGTGCCAGCAGTTTAAGGGGCTATGACTCTGAAGCTTTCTTT
V: TRBV28
D: .
J: TRBJ1-1
size: .

CDR3: CASSFSLRNNEKLFF
DNA: TGTGCCAGCAGTTTTTCCCTCAGGAATAATGAAAAACTGTTTTTT
V: TRBV27
D: .
J: TRBJ1-4
size: .

CDR3: CAIRPASGDYNEQFF
DNA: TGTGCCATCAGGCCTGCTAGCGGGGATTACAATGAGCAGTTCTTC
V: TRBV10-3
D: TRBD2
J: TRBJ2-1
size: few

CDR3: CASSLDRYYNGQFF
DNA: TGTGCCAGCAGCTTAGACAGGTACTACAATGGGCAGTTCTTC
V: TRBV13
D: .
J: TRBJ2-1
size: .

CDR3: CASSSPGGWMGYEQYF
DNA: TGTGCCAGCAGTTCGCCAGGGGGATGGATGGGCTATGAGCAGTACTTC
V: TRBV27
D: TRBD1
J: TRBJ2-7
size: .

CDR3: CASSLVGQGHGYTF
DNA: TGTGCCAGCAGTTTAGTGGGACAGGGCCATGGCTACACCTTC
V: TRBV12-3/TRBV12-4
D: TRBD1
J: TRBJ1-2
size: .

CDR3: CASSPRGEAYGYTF
DNA: TGTGCCAGCAGCCCTCGGGGTGAGGCCTATGGCTACACCTTC
V: TRBV9
D: .
J: TRBJ1-2
size: few

CDR3: CASSQVEGVNTEAFF
DNA: TGCGCCAGCAGCCAAGTCGAGGGCGTGAACACTGAAGCTTTCTTT
V: TRBV4-3
D: .
J: TRBJ1-1
size: .

CDR3: CASKVDRGPNEAFF
DNA: TGCGCCAGCAAGGTGGACAGGGGGCCCAATGAAGCTTTCTTT
V: TRBV21-1
D: .
J: TRBJ1-1
size: .

CDR3: CASSQGPEGNSPLHF
DNA: TGCGCCAGCAGCCAGGGTCCTGAGGGAAATTCACCCCTCCACTTT
V: TRBV4-1
D: .
J: TRBJ1-6
size: few

CDR3: CASSNEPSNYGYTF
DNA: TGCGCCAGCAGCAATGAGCCGTCGAACTATGGATACACCTTC
V: TRBV5-1
D: .
J: TRBJ1-2
size: .

CDR3: CASSDPSGANTQYF
DNA: TGTGCCAGCAGCGACCCTAGCGGAGCTAATACGCAGTATTTT
V: TRBV7-9
D: TRBD2
J: TRBJ2-3
size: .

CDR3: CASSTSAPGPPHADTQYF
DNA: TGTGCCAGCAGCACTAGCGCACCGGGACCCCCCCATGCAGATACGCAGTATTTT
V: TRBV11-2
D: TRBD2
J: TRBJ2-3
size: .

CDR3: CSVVGSVTDTQYF
DNA: TGCAGCGTTGTAGGATCCGTCACAGATACGCAGTATTTT
V: TRBV29-1
D: .
J: TRBJ2-3
size: few

CDR3: CASSLPMGEIEQFF
DNA: TGCGCCAGCAGCTTACCCATGGGGGAGATTGAGCAGTTCTTC
V: TRBV5-1
D: .
J: TRBJ2-1
size: few

CDR3: CSARVYRRQQISGNTIYF
DNA: TGCAGTGCTAGAGTGTATCGTCGCCAGCAAATCTCTGGAAACACCATATATTTT
V: TRBV20-1
D: .
J: TRBJ1-3
size: .

CDR3: CASSSALSDQGYYEQYF
DNA: TGTGCCAGCAGCTCTGCCCTCAGTGATCAGGGATACTACGAGCAGTACTTC
V: TRBV3-1
D: .
J: TRBJ2-7
size: .

CDR3: CSAGTGGNEQYF
DNA: TGCAGTGCTGGGACAGGGGGTAACGAGCAGTACTTC
V: TRBV20-1
D: TRBD1
J: TRBJ2-7
size: .

CDR3: CASSVRDRGFRDTQYF
DNA: TGTGCCAGCAGCGTCCGGGACAGGGGGTTTAGGGATACGCAGTATTTT
V: TRBV13
D: TRBD1
J: TRBJ2-3
size: .

CDR3: CASSQDVDLETQYF
DNA: TGCGCCAGCAGCCAAGATGTGGATTTGGAGACCCAGTACTTC
V: TRBV4-1
D: .
J: TRBJ2-5
size: .

CDR3: CASSLGGGVYNEQYF
DNA: TGTGCCAGCAGCCTTGGGGGGGGTGTATACAATGAGCAGTACTTC
V: TRBV7-8
D: TRBD2
J: TRBJ2-7
size: few

CDR3: CASSQQGGTNQPQHF
DNA: TGTGCCAGCAGTCAACAGGGGGGGACTAATCAGCCCCAGCATTTT
V: TRBV6-4
D: TRBD1
J: TRBJ1-5
size: few

CDR3: CASSQDRERTEAFF
DNA: TGTGCCAGCAGCCAGGACAGGGAGCGCACTGAAGCTTTCTTT
V: TRBV6-1
D: TRBD1
J: TRBJ1-1
size: .

CDR3: CSARVPEGQGHSPLHF
DNA: TGCAGTGCTAGAGTTCCCGAGGGACAGGGGCATTCACCCCTCCACTTT
V: TRBV20-1
D: TRBD1
J: TRBJ1-6
size: .

CDR3: CASSVGWAKNIQYF
DNA: TGTGCCAGCAGCGTAGGTTGGGCCAAAAACATTCAGTACTTC
V: TRBV11-2
D: .
J: TRBJ2-4
size: once

CDR3: CASSHPGLAGGSGELFF
DNA: TGTGCCAGCAGCCACCCGGGACTAGCGGGAGGGAGCGGGGAGCTGTTTTTT
V: TRBV7-2
D: TRBD2
J: TRBJ2-2
size: .

CDR3: CASSRTPWGGNSPLHF
DNA: TGCGCCAGCAGCCGAACCCCGTGGGGGGGTAATTCACCCCTCCACTTT
V: TRBV4-3
D: .
J: TRBJ1-6
size: once

CDR3: CASSYDLTGGYTF
DNA: TGTGCCAGCAGTTACGACCTTACGGGCGGCTACACCTTC
V: TRBV6-2/TRBV6-3
D: .
J: TRBJ1-2
size: .

CDR3: CASSQGFQNYGYTF
DNA: TGTGCCAGCAGCCAAGGATTCCAGAACTATGGCTACACCTTC
V: TRBV3-1
D: .
J: TRBJ1-2
size: .

CDR3: CASSQVSAATNEKLFF
DNA: TGTGCCAGCAGCCAAGTTAGTGCGGCAACTAATGAAAAACTGTTTTTT
V: TRBV4-2
D: .
J: TRBJ1-4
size: .

CDR3: CSAPGRRGGYTF
DNA: TGCAGCGCTCCCGGACGGCGAGGAGGCTACACCTTC
V: TRBV29-1
D: .
J: TRBJ1-2
size: few

CDR3: CSVLLQGAYEQYF
DNA: TGCAGCGTTTTACTACAGGGGGCCTACGAGCAGTACTTC
V: TRBV29-1
D: TRBD1
J: TRBJ2-7
size: .

CDR3: CASSHRGGTDTQYF
DNA: TGTGCCAGCAGCCACAGGGGCGGGACAGATACGCAGTATTTT
V: TRBV27
D: TRBD1
J: TRBJ2-3
size: few

CDR3: CASREREREETQYF
DNA: TGTGCCAGCAGGGAGCGGGAGCGAGAAGAGACCCAGTACTTC
V: TRBV13
D: TRBD2
J: TRBJ2-5
size: .

CDR3: CSVEMSCEQYF
DNA: TGCAGCGTTGAGATGTCTTGCGAGCAGTACTTC
V: TRBV29-1
D: .
J: TRBJ2-7
size: .

CDR3: CASSLDWFRPDGYTF
DNA: TGTGCCAGCAGCTTGGATTGGTTCAGGCCGGATGGCTACACCTTC
V: TRBV5-5
D: .
J: TRBJ1-2
size: .

CDR3: CASSVPTSYEQYF
DNA: TGTGCCAGCAGCGTACCGACGTCATACGAGCAGTACTTC
V: TRBV7-9
D: .
J: TRBJ2-7
size: few

CDR3: CASSIPITGTDTQYF
DNA: TGTGCCAGCAGCATCCCGATAACAGGCACAGATACGCAGTATTTT
V: TRBV12-3/TRBV12-4
D: .
J: TRBJ2-3
size: .

CDR3: CAISELAQSSYNEQFF
DNA: TGTGCCATCAGTGAACTAGCACAGAGCTCCTACAATGAGCAGTTCTTC
V: TRBV10-3
D: .
J: TRBJ2-1
size: .

CDR3: CASSSTGFGEYEQYF
DNA: TGTGCCAGCAGCTCGACTGGGTTTGGAGAGTACGAGCAGTACTTC
V: TRBV7-2
D: .
J: TRBJ2-7
size: few

CDR3: CASSRQGISVGYTF
DNA: TGTGCCAGCAGTCGACAGGGGATTTCGGTCGGCTACACCTTC
V: TRBV12-3/TRBV12-4
D: TRBD1
J: TRBJ1-2
size: .

CDR3: CASTPDRGWGYGYTF
DNA: TGTGCCAGCACCCCTGACAGGGGATGGGGCTATGGCTACACCTTC
V: TRBV28
D: TRBD1
J: TRBJ1-2
size: .

CDR3: CSANLAGAGDTQYF
DNA: TGCAGTGCTAATCTGGCGGGGGCGGGAGATACGCAGTATTTT
V: TRBV20-1
D: .
J: TRBJ2-3
size: .